The 14 T cell receptor beta chains below come from one sample, sequenced in a study of cytomegalovirus exposure and HLA in healthy donors. Use of 60 Vbeta and 13 Jbeta primers characterized the PCR. Using immunoSEQ multiplex PCR, the repertoire was profiled, and TCRdb retains in-frame clones only, with some absent. In the table there are tens of thousands of clones, 50% to 75% of which are singletons. Sequenced: PBMCs. Source of these receptors: a man between 25 and 39 years old in good health and CMV-seronegative.

The chain uses TRBV2 and TRBJ2-1; 9 positions match TRBD2. CDR3 length: 15 amino acids. V lost 4 bases, J lost 4 bases, and 5 bases stayed unmatched. CDR1 and CDR2 from the germline V gene are SNHLY and FYNNEI. In DNA, the CDR3 is TGTGCCAGCAGTGCTTCTAGCGGGAATTACAATGAGCAGTTCTTC. Residues: CASSASSGNYNEQFF.

This clone turned up a few times. The chain recombines TRBV18 with TRBJ2-2; 9 nucleotides match TRBD1. The V segment lost 0 bases and the J segment 6 bases; nucleotides outside the gene matches: 5. Germline CDR1 is KGHSH and CDR2 is LQKENI. CDR3 size: 16 residues. As DNA, the CDR3 is TGTGCCAGCTCACCACCGGGACAGGGTAGAGCCGGGGAGCTGTTTTTT. It translates to CASSPPGQGRAGELFF.

This chain joins TRBV6-4 and TRBJ2-2; D is perhaps TRBD1 (6 bases). This CDR3 spans 14 amino acids. V was cut by 4 bases and J by 6 bases, with 12 bases left in between. Germline lookup yields CDR1 MRHNA and CDR2 SNTAGT. The CDR3 is CASSGGPTAGELFF. CDR3 nucleotides: TGTGCCAGCAGTGGGGGGCCTACGGCCGGGGAGCTGTTTTTT.

V usage is TRBV11-2 and J usage is TRBJ1-4; no firm D call. Germline values: CDR1 SGHAT, CDR2 FQNNGV. V was shortened by 6 bases and J by 2 bases, with 16 bases between the two germline ends. The CDR3 loop spans 16 amino acids. CDR3 amino acids: CASRLNVGRTNEKLFF. CDR3 DNA: TGTGCCAGCAGACTTAATGTGGGGAGGACTAATGAAAAACTGTTTTTT.

The chain employs TRBV29-1 and TRBJ2-7, with TRBD1 matching 10 bases. This CDR3 contains 14 residues. Germline lookup yields CDR1 SQVTM and CDR2 ANQGSEA. After removal of 4 bases from V and 6 bases from J, the junction contained 9 bases not matched to a gene. The CDR3 loop is CSVGTGQGVGEQYF. Written as DNA, the CDR3 is TGCAGCGTTGGAACCGGACAGGGGGTTGGCGAGCAGTACTTC.

The rearrangement uses TRBV6-6 and TRBJ1-2, with 9 nucleotides matching TRBD1. This CDR3 region has 14 residues. From germline, CDR1 is MNHNY and CDR2 SVGAGI (reference sequence). The trim removed 3 bases at V and 6 bases at J, leaving 5 bases unmatched. The CDR3 region is CASSYWGDRDGYTF. The CDR3 bases are TGTGCCAGCAGTTATTGGGGGGACAGGGATGGCTACACCTTC.

The table lists this clone with a count of one. This sequence joins TRBV7-9 and TRBJ2-7; 8 nucleotides align to TRBD1. CDR3 length: 13 residues. V lost 5 bases and J lost 3; bases outside the gene matches: 3. CDR1 is SEHNR and CDR2 is FQNEAQ in the germline V gene (reference sequence). CDR3 loop: CASSLGTGYEQYF. DNA of the CDR3: TGTGCCAGCAGCCTCGGGACAGGCTACGAGCAGTACTTC.

The J gene is TRBJ2-1, the V gene TRBV11-2, with 11 bases matching TRBD2. Trimming took 5 bases from V and 9 from J; bases not matched to a gene: 9. CDR1 and CDR2 (germline): SGHAT, FQNNGV. The CDR3 consists of 15 residues. In DNA, the CDR3 is TGTGCCAGCAGCCCAGTTAGCGGGGGGGGACTTGAGCAGTTCTTC. Encoded protein: CASSPVSGGGLEQFF.

The chain is built from TRBV5-1 and TRBJ2-1; no clear D. CDR1 is SGHRS, CDR2 YFSETQ, per germline. The CDR3 has 15 residues. The germline V and J ends were trimmed by 4 bases and 0 bases, with 11 bases remaining between them. The CDR3, as DNA: TGCGCCAGCAGCCTGACACAGAGCTCCTACAATGAGCAGTTCTTC. The encoded protein is CASSLTQSSYNEQFF.

The V and J genes are TRBV11-2 and TRBJ1-3; TRBD1 agrees at 7 bases. The CDR3 contains 15 residues. Germline-derived CDR1 and CDR2 are SGHAT and FQNNGV. V lost 5 bases to trimming and J lost 0 bases; unmatched junction nucleotides: 4. The CDR3 is CASSQGTVSGNTIYF. As DNA, the CDR3 is TGTGCCAGCAGCCAGGGGACAGTCTCTGGAAACACCATATATTTT.

CDR3 region: CASRQPTGEVNQPQHF. The CDR3, as DNA: TGTGCCAGCAGGCAACCTACAGGGGAGGTCAATCAGCCCCAGCATTTT. The V and J genes are TRBV28 and TRBJ1-5; 7 bases are a match to TRBD1. The junction had 11 bases not matched to a gene; V was cut back by 6 bases and J by 3 bases. The CDR3 is 16 residues long. Per the germline V gene, CDR1 is MDHEN and CDR2 is SYDVKM.

Here the CDR3 DNA reads TGTGCCAGCACCCGGACAGGGGGCATCTACGAGCAGTACTTC. It encodes CASTRTGGIYEQYF. The genes are TRBV6-5 and TRBJ2-5; 11 bases are shared with TRBD1. With the DNA end fitting TRBJ2-7 better, the J assignment may be wrong. Looked up from germline, CDR1 is MNHEY and CDR2 is SVGAGI. This CDR3 has 14 residues.

This chain links TRBV28 with TRBJ2-1, with D uncertain. V gave up 5 bases and J gave up 3 bases, with 8 bases separating them. Per the germline V gene, CDR1 is MDHEN and CDR2 is SYDVKM. The CDR3 spans 13 residues. CDR3 amino acids: CASSLTDYNEQFF. The CDR3 nucleotides are TGTGCCAGCAGTCTTACAGACTACAATGAGCAGTTCTTC.

This clone appeared a few times. The chain uses TRBV23-1 and TRBJ1-5, with D unclear. TRBV23-1 is annotated as an ORF whose role is uncertain. The CDR3 has 10 amino acids. The CDR3 DNA follows: TGCCTCCCCCCGCCCGGGCCCCAGCATTTT. Amino acid sequence: CLPPPGPQHF.